These 21 T cell receptor beta chains were all obtained from the same sample, sequenced in a study of T cell repertoires in cytomegalovirus infection. Each CDR3 protein is one row after TCRdb ran MiXCR on the reads. The data show some 320,000 distinct CDR3 sequences, just under 30% seen once. No antigens are known for them. This material consisted of cultured PBMCs, taken from culture after CMV antigen stimulation. Receptor source: a human donor in good health (CMV status not recorded). Some clones in this sample may be carry-over from other donors' samples.

This clonotype was seen a handful of times. The chain employs TRBV7-8 and TRBJ1-5, with D tentatively TRBD1 (5 bases). CDR3 length: 14 residues. Germline assignment: CDR1 SGHVS and CDR2 FQNEAQ. Trimming shortened V by 5 bases and J by 5 bases, and 13 bases separated the two germline ends. The CDR3 reads CASSLAGRDQPQHF. The CDR3 DNA sequence: TGTGCCAGCAGCCTCGCAGGGCGAGATCAGCCCCAGCATTTT.

The count of this clonotype is one. The chain combines TRBV6-5 with TRBJ2-1; TRBD1 matches at 11 bases. V was pared by 5 bases and J by 7 bases, with 7 bases of the junction left unmatched. The CDR3 spans 15 residues. The V gene's germline CDR1 is MNHEY and CDR2 SVGAGI. CDR3 loop: CASSTPGQGVNEQFF. In nucleotides, the CDR3 is TGTGCCAGCAGTACGCCGGGACAGGGGGTAAATGAGCAGTTCTTC.

The V and J genes are TRBV24-1 and TRBJ2-3; 8 bases agree with TRBD1. The germline CDR1 and CDR2 sequences are KGHDR and SFDVKD. The V gene end was trimmed by 7 bases and the J gene end by 3 bases; junction bases not matched to a gene: 8. The CDR3 has 15 residues. CDR3 DNA sequence: TGTGCCACCAGACCTACAGGGGGAGAAACAGATACGCAGTATTTT. This encodes CATRPTGGETDTQYF.

The rearrangement uses TRBV4-1 and TRBJ1-2, with D hard to call. V shed 0 bases and J shed 4 bases, with 12 bases lying between them. The CDR3 consists of 15 residues. Germline V gene lookup returns CDR1 MGHRA and CDR2 YSYEKL. The CDR3 DNA is TGCGCCAGCAGCCAAGATCGTGAGCGGGGCTATGGCTACACCTTC. Its translation is CASSQDRERGYGYTF.

The chain links TRBV30 to TRBJ2-2, with D unresolved. Trimming shortened V by 3 bases and J by 6 bases, and 8 bases separated the two germline ends. This CDR3 has 12 amino acids. Germline CDR1 reads GTSNPN; CDR2 reads SVGIG (reference sequence). The CDR3 region has the DNA TGTGCCTGGAGCGAAATCTCCGGGGAGCTGTTTTTT. Protein product: CAWSEISGELFF.

The genes are TRBV7-9 and TRBJ1-1, with D unclear. V was clipped by 5 bases and J by 6 bases, with 16 bases between them. CDR1 and CDR2 from the germline V gene are SEHNR and FQNEAQ (reference sequence). The CDR3 is 14 amino acids. The CDR3 bases are TGTGCCAGCAGCCATAGGACGGATGGAGCTGAAGCTTTCTTT. Translated, it gives CASSHRTDGAEAFF.

V gene TRBV6-5 combines with J gene TRBJ2-5; D gene unclear. CDR3 length equals 15 residues. Trimming pared 7 bases from V and 2 bases from J, leaving 17 bases between. Germline CDR1 reads MNHEY; CDR2 reads SVGAGI. CDR3 bases: TGTGCCAGCAATCCCACTCTGGGTGCGCAAGAGACCCAGTACTTC. Its translation: CASNPTLGAQETQYF.

This clonotype was seen a handful of times. J is TRBJ1-1 and V is TRBV18, with D possibly being TRBD1 (5 bases). Germline V gene lookup returns CDR1 KGHSH and CDR2 LQKENI. V was pared by 0 bases and J by 4 bases, with 12 bases between. The CDR3 is made up of 15 amino acids. The CDR3 coding sequence is TGTGCCAGCTCACCACCGTCTCGGGGGGGCACTGAAGCTTTCTTT. Amino acids: CASSPPSRGGTEAFF.

This rearrangement joins TRBV27 to TRBJ1-4; D ambiguous. The CDR3 covers 15 residues. V gave up 6 bases and J gave up 0 bases, with 11 bases separating them. Germline CDR1 and CDR2: MNHEY and SMNVEV (reference sequence). The CDR3 spells CASRAATATNEKLFF. As DNA, the CDR3 is TGTGCCAGCAGAGCGGCAACCGCAACTAATGAAAAACTGTTTTTT.

This chain joins TRBV19 and TRBJ1-6; weak D call: TRBD1 (6 bases). From germline, CDR1 is LNHDA and CDR2 SQIVND (reference sequence). Trimming pared 10 bases from V and 6 bases from J, leaving 16 bases between. There are 14 residues in the CDR3. The chain's CDR3 is CATSSRGRNSPLHF. CDR3 coding DNA: TGTGCCACCTCGTCCAGGGGTCGTAATTCACCCCTCCACTTT.

In its sample, this clonotype was seen many times. V is TRBV24-1 and J is TRBJ2-1; TRBD2 matches 12 bases. The germline V gene has CDR1 KGHDR and CDR2 SFDVKD. The CDR3 is 17 residues long. The junction had 5 bases not matched to a gene; V was cut back by 4 bases and J by 2 bases. As DNA, the CDR3 is TGTGCCACCAGTGACGCCACTAGCGGGAGGCCCTACAATGAGCAGTTCTTC. Its translation: CATSDATSGRPYNEQFF.

This clonotype was seen a handful of times. The rearrangement links TRBV20-1 to TRBJ1-4; D unclear. V was trimmed by 5 bases and J by 8 bases, leaving 18 bases between them. The CDR3 totals 14 residues. The germline CDR1 and CDR2 sequences are DFQATT and SNEGSKA (reference sequence). Here the CDR3 reads CSAPRVPAQEKLFF. The CDR3 DNA follows: TGCAGTGCTCCTAGAGTTCCCGCTCAGGAAAAACTGTTTTTT.

The rearrangement links TRBV20-1 to TRBJ2-2; D might be TRBD2 (6 bases). The CDR3 covers 16 residues. Trimming took 7 bases from V and 4 from J, leaving 22 bases between them. Germline-derived CDR1 and CDR2 are DFQATT and SNEGSKA (reference sequence). CDR3 amino acids: CSVHFYGRDSTGELFF. The DNA for the CDR3 is TGCAGTGTTCATTTTTACGGGAGAGATAGCACCGGGGAGCTGTTTTTT.

This clonotype was seen many times. This chain links TRBV28 with TRBJ2-2, with 7 positions matching TRBD1. CDR1 is MDHEN, CDR2 SYDVKM, per germline. CDR3 length equals 18 residues. The V and J ends lost 5 bases and 4 bases, in that order; junction bases with no gene match: 16. DNA for the CDR3: TGTGCCAGCAGTCCCGCCCGCCGACAGGGCGATCGCACCGGGGAGCTGTTTTTT. It translates to CASSPARRQGDRTGELFF.

This clonotype was detected many times. The chain combines TRBV5-5 with TRBJ1-5; weak D call: TRBD1 (5 bases). V was pared by 3 bases and J by 3 bases, with 13 bases between. The germline V gene has CDR1 SGHKS and CDR2 YYEKEE (reference sequence). This CDR3 contains 15 residues. The CDR3 is CASSSDWGLNQPQHF. The CDR3 DNA reads as TGTGCCAGCAGCTCGGACTGGGGCCTCAATCAGCCCCAGCATTTT. The variable domain in full, completed from reference TRBV5-5 and TRBJ1-5, reads DAGVTQSPTHLIKTRGQQVTLRCSPISGHKSVSWYQQVLGQGPQFIFQYYEKEERGRGNFPDRFSARQFPNYSSELNVNALLLGDSALYLCASSSDWGLNQPQHFGDGTRLSIL.

The chain employs TRBV4-2 and TRBJ1-2; D remains unclear. The V gene lost 2 bases and the J gene lost 0 bases, with 16 bases spanning the gap. Per germline, CDR1 LGHNA and CDR2 YNFKEQ. This CDR3 has 17 residues. The CDR3 here is CASSQQIWQESNYGYTF. Here the CDR3 DNA reads TGTGCCAGCAGCCAACAAATATGGCAAGAATCTAACTATGGCTACACCTTC.

This chain connects TRBV6-5 to TRBJ2-5; the D gene is possibly TRBD2 (6 bases). CDR3 size: 12 residues. With 8 bases removed from V and 3 bases from J, the gap between germline ends came to 10 bases. Germline CDR1 reads MNHEY; CDR2 reads SVGAGI. CDR3 protein: CASGRGEETQYF. The CDR3 region has the DNA TGTGCCAGCGGGCGCGGGGAAGAGACCCAGTACTTC.

The chain combines TRBV6-1 with TRBJ2-2; TRBD1 matches 8 bases. This CDR3 region has 15 residues. The ends lost 5 bases at V and 2 bases at J; junction bases unmatched: 4. Germline V gene lookup returns CDR1 MNHNS and CDR2 SASEGT. CDR3 coding DNA: TGTGCCAGCAGTAGCGACAGGGGAAACACCGGGGAGCTGTTTTTT. Translating it yields CASSSDRGNTGELFF.

The rearrangement links TRBV2 to TRBJ2-5; D is unclear. Trimming shortened V by 4 bases and J by 6 bases, and 15 bases separated the two germline ends. The germline CDR1 and CDR2 sequences are SNHLY and FYNNEI. The CDR3 spans 14 residues. Here the CDR3 DNA reads TGTGCCAGCAGTGTGTGGCAGCCCAGGAAGACCCAGTACTTC. It is translated as CASSVWQPRKTQYF.

This clonotype was observed a few times. At one boundary the junction diverges from the germline segment, which might be a read error. The V and J genes are TRBV7-7 and TRBJ2-5; TRBD2 aligns across 7 bases. Germline-derived CDR1 and CDR2 are SSHAT and FNYEAQ (reference sequence). CDR3 length: 15 residues. Here the CDR3 DNA reads TGTGCTAGCAGCTTAAGACGGGGAGGGAAAGAGACCCAGTACTTC. It codes for CASSLRRGGKETQYF.

This rearrangement joins TRBV10-3 to TRBJ2-1; 11 bases are a match to TRBD2. This CDR3 is built from 14 residues. CDR1 and CDR2 from the germline V gene are ENHRY and SYGVKD. Losses at the gene ends were 11 bases for V and 6 bases for J; bases not matched to a gene: 9. CDR3 sequence: CALGIAGGRNEQFF. As DNA, the CDR3 is TGTGCCCTGGGAATAGCGGGAGGGCGCAATGAGCAGTTCTTC.